A selection of T cell receptor beta chains follows, all from one sample in a study of blood T cell repertoires in COVID-19. TCRdb's copy holds only in-frame clones and misses some; the assay was immunoSEQ multiplex PCR. This sample has approximately 300,000 clones, with around nine tenths found just once. Sequenced sample: PBMCs or T cells enriched from blood (not recorded which). These receptors originate from a man in his sixties who had recovered from COVID-19. Both conserved end residues are part of each CDR3. A D gene is named only where the DNA matches it firmly. Expanded clones get a size class; other rows say once, few or many, or leave the size out.

cdr3_length j_call d_call clone_size v_call cdr3_nt cdr3_aa
14 TRBJ1-6 NA NA TRBV19 TGTGCCAGTACCCGCTTCGGGTATAATTCACCCCTCCACTTT CASTRFGYNSPLHF
16 TRBJ1-1 NA NA TRBV30 TGTGCCTGCACTGGGGGGAAGTCCGGTGCGAACACTGAAGCTTTCTTT CACTGGKSGANTEAFF
15 TRBJ2-3 NA NA TRBV4-3 TGCGCCAGCAGCCAGGACTTTCTCAACACAGATACGCAGTATTTT CASSQDFLNTDTQYF
12 TRBJ2-7 NA NA TRBV30 TGTGCCTGGAGTGTTGGTGGGCACGAGCAGTACTTC CAWSVGGHEQYF
16 TRBJ2-7 NA NA TRBV4-1 TGCGCCAGCAGCCGAAAACAGGGTACTGGTTTGCACGAGCAGTACTTC CASSRKQGTGLHEQYF
16 TRBJ2-1 NA once TRBV24-1 TGTGCCACCAGTGATTCCACAGGGCCCAAGTACAATGAGCAGTTCTTC CATSDSTGPKYNEQFF
15 TRBJ1-1 TRBD1 NA TRBV18 TGTGCCAGCTCATCGGGACAGGGGATGAACACTGAAGCTTTCTTT CASSSGQGMNTEAFF
12 TRBJ1-5 NA NA TRBV7-6 TGTGCCAGCGGACAGAAGAATCAGCCCCAGCATTTT CASGQKNQPQHF
15 TRBJ2-1 NA NA TRBV6-5 TGTGCCAGCAGTTACTCCCCTCGGGGCTACAATGAGCAGTTCTTC CASSYSPRGYNEQFF
15 TRBJ2-7 NA NA TRBV7-2 TGTGCCAGCAGCGATGGAGGAGGTGTCGCCTACGAGCAGTACTTC CASSDGGGVAYEQYF
14 TRBJ2-5 NA once TRBV2 TGTGCCAGCAGTGATACTACCCCAGAGGAGACCCAGTACTTC CASSDTTPEETQYF
12 TRBJ2-3 NA NA TRBV19 TGTGCCAGTACGGGTGGCACAGATACGCAGTATTTT CASTGGTDTQYF
13 TRBJ2-5 TRBD1 NA TRBV7-3 TGTGCCAGCAGCCGACAGGGGCAAGAGACCCAGTACTTC CASSRQGQETQYF
12 TRBJ2-2 NA NA TRBV6-5 TGTGCCAGCAAGAGAGACACCGGGGAGCTGTTTTTT CASKRDTGELFF
15 TRBJ2-2 NA NA TRBV11-3 TGTGCCAGCAGAACAGGGTTGGCGAACACCGGGGAGCTGTTTTTT CASRTGLANTGELFF
18 TRBJ1-2 TRBD1 NA TRBV4-1 TGCGCCAGCAGCCAAGTCCCACCTGGACAGGGAGGTCTCTATGGCTACACCTTC CASSQVPPGQGGLYGYTF
14 TRBJ2-3 TRBD2 NA TRBV10-3 TGTGCCGCGACAGCGGGGTTTAGCACAGATACGCAGTATTTT CAATAGFSTDTQYF
14 TRBJ1-1 TRBD1 NA TRBV18 TGTGCCAGCTCACCCCCCAGGGGGCGAGGTGAAGCTTTCTTT CASSPPRGRGEAFF
14 TRBJ2-5 TRBD2 NA TRBV11-3 TGTGCCAGCAGCTTTAGCGGGAGGGAAGAGACCCAGTACTTC CASSFSGREETQYF
17 TRBJ2-2 TRBD2 NA TRBV7-2 TGTGCCAGCAGCTTAGTGTCGCTAGCGGGGGTCACCGGGGAGCTGTTTTTT CASSLVSLAGVTGELFF
17 TRBJ1-4 NA NA TRBV4-1 TGCGCCAGCAGCCAAGATGGTCGGGGAGCAACTAATGAAAAACTGTTTTTT CASSQDGRGATNEKLFF
12 TRBJ2-5 NA once TRBV30 TGTGCCTGGAGTCCAAACCAAGAGACCCAGTACTTC CAWSPNQETQYF
15 TRBJ2-5 NA NA TRBV19 TGTGCCAGTAGTATAGCTCCCCAGGGTCGGGAGACCCAGTACTTC CASSIAPQGRETQYF
13 TRBJ2-1 TRBD2 NA TRBV7-9 TGTGCCAGCAGCGGACTAGAGGACAATGAGCAGTTCTTC CASSGLEDNEQFF
16 TRBJ1-5 NA NA TRBV6-2/TRBV6-3 TGTGCCAGCAGTTACTCGTCACCGAGGAGTTTTCAGCCCCAGCATTTT CASSYSSPRSFQPQHF
14 TRBJ2-7 TRBD1 NA TRBV6-1 TGTGCCAGCAGGCGGGACAGGGACTCCTACGAGCAGTACTTC CASRRDRDSYEQYF
16 TRBJ2-3 NA NA TRBV7-9 TGTGCCAGCAGCTCAACGCGGTTTAATATTGCAGATACGCAGTATTTT CASSSTRFNIADTQYF
16 TRBJ2-5 TRBD2 once TRBV5-1 TGCGCCAGCAAGACCCCGGGTAGCGGGGGGGCGGAGACCCAGTACTTC CASKTPGSGGAETQYF
12 TRBJ2-1 TRBD2 NA TRBV3-1/TRBV3-2 TGTGCCAGCAGCCTAGCGGGGGTCGAGCAGTTCTTC CASSLAGVEQFF
15 TRBJ1-5 NA NA TRBV7-8 TGTGCCAGCAGCCCAGGGCACTTGAGCAATCAGCCCCAGCATTTT CASSPGHLSNQPQHF
15 TRBJ2-1 TRBD2 NA TRBV27 TGTGCCAGCAGTTTGGGCGGGAGGGCCTACAATGAGCAGTTCTTC CASSLGGRAYNEQFF
15 TRBJ2-3 TRBD1 NA TRBV27 TGTGCCAGCGTAGAAACCGGGACAGGCCCGAAGTACCAGTATTTT CASVETGTGPKYQYF
19 TRBJ1-5 TRBD1 once TRBV7-8 TGTGCCAGCAGCCAACAACCGGGACAGGGGGCGGTTAGGAATCAGCCCCAGCATTTT CASSQQPGQGAVRNQPQHF
11 TRBJ2-7 NA NA TRBV6-5 TGTGCCAGCAGTCCTGGGACAGAGCAGTACTTC CASSPGTEQYF
15 TRBJ1-4 TRBD1 NA TRBV4-1 TGCGCCAGCAGCCCCTCGACAGGGGTTAACGAAAAACTGTTTTTT CASSPSTGVNEKLFF
15 TRBJ2-6 TRBD1 NA TRBV29-1 TGCAGCGTTGACCAACAGGGGTCCGGGGCCAACGTCCTGACTTTC CSVDQQGSGANVLTF
13 TRBJ2-1 TRBD1 NA TRBV7-6 TGTGCCAGCAGCTTGTCAGGGGGCAATGAGCAGTTCTTC CASSLSGGNEQFF
16 TRBJ1-2 NA NA TRBV5-6 TGTGCCAGCAGCTTGGTTGGCACGAAGACTGCCTATGGCTACACCTTC CASSLVGTKTAYGYTF
15 TRBJ2-6 NA NA TRBV29-1 TGCAGCGTACAAGGGGTTTTCTCTGGGGCCAACGTCCTGACTTTC CSVQGVFSGANVLTF
13 TRBJ1-6 NA once TRBV9 TGTGCCAGCAGCGTGACATTGAATTCACCCCTCCACTTT CASSVTLNSPLHF
13 TRBJ1-5 NA NA TRBV30 TGTGCCTGGAGTGGCCCGGGTAATCAGCCCCAGCATTTT CAWSGPGNQPQHF
15 TRBJ1-6 NA NA TRBV2 TGTGCCAGCAGTGGGCCGCCCGGGACAAATTCACCCCTCCACTTT CASSGPPGTNSPLHF
17 TRBJ2-3 TRBD1 NA TRBV19 TGTGCCAGTAGTTCTGGACAGGGACGTTCCGGTGGAGATACGCAGTATTTT CASSSGQGRSGGDTQYF
16 TRBJ2-2 NA NA TRBV4-1 TGCGCCAGCAGCCAACTTCGGTTCCCGAACACCGGGGAGCTGTTTTTT CASSQLRFPNTGELFF
16 TRBJ2-1 TRBD2 once TRBV6-5 TGTGCCAGCAGTTACTCGACTAGCGGGGGGCGGAATGAGCAGTTCTTC CASSYSTSGGRNEQFF
13 TRBJ1-6 TRBD1 NA TRBV6-6 TGTGCCGCGTGGGGACAGGGAAATTCACCCCTCCACTTT CAAWGQGNSPLHF
17 TRBJ2-1 TRBD2 NA TRBV11-2 TGTGCCAGCTCCAGATTTCTGCGGGAGGACTCCTACAATGAGCAGTTCTTC CASSRFLREDSYNEQFF
14 TRBJ2-7 TRBD2 NA TRBV7-2 TGTGCCAGCAGCTTAAGGCGGGAGAGTTACGAGCAGTACTTC CASSLRRESYEQYF
14 TRBJ2-2 NA NA TRBV6-5 TGTGCCAGCAGGAGGGACTTGAACACCGGGGAGCTGTTTTTT CASRRDLNTGELFF
14 TRBJ1-2 TRBD1 once TRBV4-3 TGCGCCAGCAGAGGACCTGACAGGGCCATGGGCTACACCTTC CASRGPDRAMGYTF
14 TRBJ1-5 TRBD1 NA TRBV30 TGTGCCTGGAGGGGGACAGGGGAAAATCAGCCCCAGCATTTT CAWRGTGENQPQHF
16 TRBJ1-3 TRBD1 NA TRBV5-5 TGTGCCAGCAGCTTTGGTCCTCAGGGGGCGGGAAACACCATATATTTT CASSFGPQGAGNTIYF
15 TRBJ2-3 NA once TRBV18 TGTGCCAGCTCACCGGGGGGGCTTGGATTGGATACGCAGTATTTT CASSPGGLGLDTQYF
11 TRBJ1-6 NA NA TRBV6-2/TRBV6-3 TGTGCCAGCAGTTTTGACACGGCCCTCCACTTT CASSFDTALHF
13 TRBJ1-1 NA NA TRBV3-1/TRBV3-2 TGTGCCAGCAGCCAAGAAAGTGGGGCGAGGGCTTTCTTT CASSQESGARAFF
15 TRBJ1-6 TRBD1 NA TRBV3-1/TRBV3-2 TGTGCCAGCAGCCAACAACAGGGGAACCATTCACCCCTCCACTTT CASSQQQGNHSPLHF
12 TRBJ2-1 NA NA TRBV7-3 TGTGCCAGCAGCTTATCAGGGAATGAGCAGTTCTTC CASSLSGNEQFF
15 TRBJ1-4 TRBD1 NA TRBV19 TGTGCCAGTAGAAACCAACAGGGGGCAGGTGAAAAACTGTTTTTT CASRNQQGAGEKLFF
17 TRBJ2-5 TRBD1 NA TRBV24-1 TGTGCCACCAGTGATCCTGGGACAGGGTTGAGGCGAGAGACCCAGTACTTC CATSDPGTGLRRETQYF
14 TRBJ1-5 NA NA TRBV3-1/TRBV3-2 TGTGCCAGCAGCCAAGTAGGGGGAAATCAGCCCCAGCATTTT CASSQVGGNQPQHF